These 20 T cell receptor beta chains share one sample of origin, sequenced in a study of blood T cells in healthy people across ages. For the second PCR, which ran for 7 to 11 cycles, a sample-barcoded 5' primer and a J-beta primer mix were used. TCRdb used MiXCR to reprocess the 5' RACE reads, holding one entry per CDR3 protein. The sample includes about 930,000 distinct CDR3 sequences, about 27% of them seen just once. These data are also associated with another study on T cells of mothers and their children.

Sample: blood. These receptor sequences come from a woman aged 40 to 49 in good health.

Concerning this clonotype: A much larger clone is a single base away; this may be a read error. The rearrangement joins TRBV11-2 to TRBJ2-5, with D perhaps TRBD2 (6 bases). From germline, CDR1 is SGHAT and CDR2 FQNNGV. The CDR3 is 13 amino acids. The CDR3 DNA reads TGTGCCGGCAGCTTAGCGGATCTGGGGACCCAGTACTTC. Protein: CAGSLADLGTQYF.

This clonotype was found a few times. The CDR3 is CASSLPVPGQRTYEQYF. CDR3 in DNA: TGTGCCAGCAGCTTACCCGTCCCGGGACAGCGAACCTACGAGCAGTACTTC. The chain couples TRBV7-9 to TRBJ2-7; 7 bases align to TRBD1. Germline V lookup: CDR1 SEHNR, CDR2 FQNEAQ (reference sequence). This CDR3 region has 17 residues. V shed 2 bases and J 2 bases; nucleotides not matched to a gene: 12. The whole variable domain, remainder taken from reference TRBV7-9 and TRBJ2-7, is DTGVSQNPRHKITKRGQNVTFRCDPISEHNRLYWYRQTLGQGPEFLTYFQNEAQLEKSRLLSDRFSAERPKGSFSTLEIQRTEQGDSAMYLCASSLPVPGQRTYEQYFGPGTRLTVT.

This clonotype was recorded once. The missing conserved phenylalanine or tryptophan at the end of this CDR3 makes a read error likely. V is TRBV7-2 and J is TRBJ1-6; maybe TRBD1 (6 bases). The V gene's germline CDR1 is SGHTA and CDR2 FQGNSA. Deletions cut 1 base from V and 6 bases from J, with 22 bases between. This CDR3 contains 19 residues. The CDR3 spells CASSLVNPGQQSSNSPLHC. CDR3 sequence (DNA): TGTGCCAGCAGCTTAGTAAACCCGGGACAACAATCAAGTAATTCACCCCTCCACTGT.

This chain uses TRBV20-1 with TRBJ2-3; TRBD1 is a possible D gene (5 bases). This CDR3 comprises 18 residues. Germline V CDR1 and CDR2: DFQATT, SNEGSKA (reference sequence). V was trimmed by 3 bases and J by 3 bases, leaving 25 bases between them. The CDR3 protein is CSASRWGPTGGVTDTQYF. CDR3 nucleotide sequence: TGCAGTGCTAGCCGATGGGGCCCTACAGGTGGGGTGACAGATACGCAGTATTTT.

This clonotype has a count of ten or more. CDR3 region: CASSLAGGVEQYF. For the CDR3, the DNA is TGTGCCAGCAGCTTAGCAGGGGGCGTCGAGCAGTACTTC. The rearrangement uses TRBV5-5 and TRBJ2-7; the match to TRBD1 covers 8 bases. CDR3 length: 13 amino acids. J lost 6 bases, V lost 2 bases, and 4 bases had no gene match. The V gene's germline CDR1 is SGHKS and CDR2 YYEKEE (reference sequence).

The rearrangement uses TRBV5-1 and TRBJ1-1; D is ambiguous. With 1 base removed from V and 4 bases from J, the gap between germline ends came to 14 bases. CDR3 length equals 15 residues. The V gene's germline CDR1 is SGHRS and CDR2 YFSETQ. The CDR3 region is CASSLISVGSTEAFF. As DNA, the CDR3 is TGCGCCAGCAGCTTGATTAGTGTGGGGAGCACTGAAGCTTTCTTT.

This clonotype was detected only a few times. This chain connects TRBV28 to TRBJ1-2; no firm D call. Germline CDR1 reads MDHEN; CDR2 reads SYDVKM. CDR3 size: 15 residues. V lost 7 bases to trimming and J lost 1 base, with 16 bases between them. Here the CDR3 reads CASTGPVGSNYGYTF. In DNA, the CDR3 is TGTGCCAGCACCGGCCCGGTTGGGAGTAACTATGGCTACACCTTC.

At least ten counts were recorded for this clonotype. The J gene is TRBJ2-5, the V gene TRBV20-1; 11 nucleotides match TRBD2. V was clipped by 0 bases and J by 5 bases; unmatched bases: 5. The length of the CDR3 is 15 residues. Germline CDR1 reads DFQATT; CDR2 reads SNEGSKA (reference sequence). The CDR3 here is CSARDSGGAGETQYF. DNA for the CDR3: TGCAGTGCTAGAGATAGCGGGGGGGCTGGGGAGACCCAGTACTTC.

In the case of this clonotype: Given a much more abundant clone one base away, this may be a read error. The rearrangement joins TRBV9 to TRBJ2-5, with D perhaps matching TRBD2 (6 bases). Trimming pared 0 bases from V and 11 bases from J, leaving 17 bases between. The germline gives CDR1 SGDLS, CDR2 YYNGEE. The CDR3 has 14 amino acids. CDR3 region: CASSVAGGPNEQYF. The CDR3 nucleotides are TGTGCCAGCAGCGTAGCCGGGGGTCCCAATGAGCAGTACTTC.

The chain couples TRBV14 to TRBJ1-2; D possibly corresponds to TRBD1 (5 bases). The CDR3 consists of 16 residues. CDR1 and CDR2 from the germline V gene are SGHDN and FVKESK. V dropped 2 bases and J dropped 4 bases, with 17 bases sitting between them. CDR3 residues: CASSQISREETYGYTF. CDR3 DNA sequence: TGTGCCAGCAGCCAAATTTCCAGGGAAGAAACCTATGGCTACACCTTC.

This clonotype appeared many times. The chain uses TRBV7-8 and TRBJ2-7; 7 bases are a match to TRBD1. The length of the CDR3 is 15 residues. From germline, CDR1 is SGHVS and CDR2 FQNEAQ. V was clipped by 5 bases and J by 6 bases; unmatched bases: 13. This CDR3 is CASSLYRGPLLEQYF. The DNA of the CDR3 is TGTGCCAGCAGCCTTTACAGGGGTCCTCTCCTCGAGCAGTACTTC. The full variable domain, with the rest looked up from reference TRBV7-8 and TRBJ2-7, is GAGVSQSPRYKVAKRGQDVALRCDPISGHVSLFWYQQALGQGPEFLTYFQNEAQLDKSGLPSDRFFAERPEGSVSTLKIQRTQQEDSAVYLCASSLYRGPLLEQYFGPGTRLTVT.

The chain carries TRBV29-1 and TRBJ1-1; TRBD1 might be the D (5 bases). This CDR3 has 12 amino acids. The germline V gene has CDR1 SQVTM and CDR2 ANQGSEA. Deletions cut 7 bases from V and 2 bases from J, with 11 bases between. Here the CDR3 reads CSARDSNTEAFF. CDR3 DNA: TGCAGCGCCCGGGACTCAAACACTGAAGCTTTCTTT.

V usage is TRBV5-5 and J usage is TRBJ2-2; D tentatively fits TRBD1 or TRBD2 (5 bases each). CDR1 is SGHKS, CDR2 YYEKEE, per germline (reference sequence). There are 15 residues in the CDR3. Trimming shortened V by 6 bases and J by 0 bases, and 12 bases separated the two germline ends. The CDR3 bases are TGTGCCAGCACCTGGGGGACGGCGAACACCGGGGAGCTGTTTTTT. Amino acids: CASTWGTANTGELFF.

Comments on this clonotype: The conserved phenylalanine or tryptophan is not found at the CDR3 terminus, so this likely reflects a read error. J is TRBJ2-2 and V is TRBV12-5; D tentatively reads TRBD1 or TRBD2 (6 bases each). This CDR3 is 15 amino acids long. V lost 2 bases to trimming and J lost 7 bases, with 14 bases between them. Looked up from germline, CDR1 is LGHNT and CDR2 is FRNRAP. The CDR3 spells CASGLIGGNIGELFL. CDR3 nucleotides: TGTGCTAGTGGTTTGATCGGGGGCAATATCGGGGAGCTGTTTTTG.

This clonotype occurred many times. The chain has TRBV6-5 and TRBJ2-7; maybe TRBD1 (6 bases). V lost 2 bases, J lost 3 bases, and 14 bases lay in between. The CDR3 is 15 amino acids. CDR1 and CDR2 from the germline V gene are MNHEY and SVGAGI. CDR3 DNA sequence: TGTGCCAGCAGTTACCACCACAGGGCAAACTACGAGCAGTACTTC. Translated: CASSYHHRANYEQYF.

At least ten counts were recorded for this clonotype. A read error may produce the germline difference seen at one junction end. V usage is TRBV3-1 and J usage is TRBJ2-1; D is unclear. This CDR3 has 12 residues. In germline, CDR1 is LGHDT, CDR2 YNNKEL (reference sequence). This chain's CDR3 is CASSQVGNEQFF. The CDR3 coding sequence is TGCGCCAGCAGCCAAGTCGGTAATGAGCAGTTCTTC.

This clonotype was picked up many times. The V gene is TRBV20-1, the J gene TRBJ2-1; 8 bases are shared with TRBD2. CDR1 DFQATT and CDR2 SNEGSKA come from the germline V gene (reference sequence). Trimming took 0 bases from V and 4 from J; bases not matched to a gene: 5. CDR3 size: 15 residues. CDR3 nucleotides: TGCAGTGCTAGAGACCGACTAGCGTTGTACAATGAGCAGTTCTTC. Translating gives CSARDRLALYNEQFF.

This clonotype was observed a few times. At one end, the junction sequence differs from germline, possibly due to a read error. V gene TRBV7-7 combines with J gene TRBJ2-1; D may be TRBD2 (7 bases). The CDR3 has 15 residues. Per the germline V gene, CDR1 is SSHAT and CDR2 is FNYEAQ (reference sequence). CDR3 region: CASSLDWGGSSEQFF. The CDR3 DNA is TGTGCTAGCAGCTTAGATTGGGGGGGCTCTAGTGAGCAGTTCTTC.

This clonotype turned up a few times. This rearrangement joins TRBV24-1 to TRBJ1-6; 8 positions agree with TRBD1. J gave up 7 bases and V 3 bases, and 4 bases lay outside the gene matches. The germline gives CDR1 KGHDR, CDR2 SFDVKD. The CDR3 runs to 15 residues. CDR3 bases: TGTGCCACCAGTGATGCCAGGGGGCCAAATTCACCCCTCCACTTT. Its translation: CATSDARGPNSPLHF.

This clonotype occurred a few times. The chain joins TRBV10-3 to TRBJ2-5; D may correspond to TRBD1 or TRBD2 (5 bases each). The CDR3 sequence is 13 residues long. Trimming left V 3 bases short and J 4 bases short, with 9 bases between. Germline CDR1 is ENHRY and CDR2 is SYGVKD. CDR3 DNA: TGTGCCATCAGTGAAGAGGGGCGAGAGACCCAGTACTTC. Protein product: CAISEEGRETQYF.